This entry concerns a single T cell receptor beta chain. The clone's antigen remains unknown. Base qualities are not recorded, but no much larger clone differs from it by a single base. The cysteine opens and the phenylalanine closes a CDR3 of 14 amino acids. The entry retains the CDR3 DNA only, 42 bases that are in frame from base 1. The germline V gene specifies MNHNS as CDR1 and SASEGT as CDR2. Cut back by 3 bases and 2 bases, the V and J ends lie 11 bases apart. TCRbeta CDR3 regions were amplified from genomic DNA using the immunoSEQ Assay, a bias-controlled multiplex PCR. Concerning the study's data processing: Within the assay, amplification of reference gene primers was used to estimate how many nucleated cells each sample contained. To quantify the absolute abundance of each unique TCRbeta CDR3 rearrangement, sequence reads were collapsed and filtered. For each sample, productive Simpson clonality was calculated as the square root of Simpson's diversity index over productive rearrangements. TCRdb mirrors the immuneACCESS table, restricted to in-frame sequences. Some clones are absent from its copies; in checked studies, under half trace to an unresolved V gene, and the reason for the others is unknown. V and J calls and clone size are copied from that table; D and trimming were computed from the DNA. The sample profile shows roughly 100,000 clones; 86% of them were found once. Of the sample, roughly 1.7% falls within the top ten clones.

The collaborating institutions used their own protocols to collect whole blood in K2EDTA tubes. For TCRbeta analysis, collaborator samples were shipped as frozen whole blood, as isolated PBMCs, or as DNA extracted from either sample type. This sample is drawn from a study of blood T cell repertoires in COVID-19 (TCRdb year 2020). Looking at the study overall: Samples covering the acute and convalescent phases of COVID-19 were provided by collaborators in the United States, Italy and Spain. Subjects who had been exposed to COVID-19, were actively infected with it, or had recovered from it provided the deeply sampled blood TCRbeta repertoires that made up the dataset. Where available, HLA class I and class II types were taken from metadata supplied by the sample provider and were not determined by assay-based typing. The repertoires were released in a freely available public database meant as a resource for research on the immune response to SARS-CoV-2. The samples were drawn from the first 160 participants of the ongoing ImmuneRACE study and from about 1,200 subjects provided by 6 global collaborators. A de-identified subject ID, COVID-19 status, age in years and sex were almost always included in the sample metadata. The material from the prospective study consisted of cDNA or gDNA derived from T cells, B-cell-depleted T cells, or PBMCs.

Paper-wide results and their limitations: The quantity of clinical and demographic metadata differed by source and by participant and was supplied without curation.

This sequence originates from an older man with acute or convalescent COVID-19. The chain couples TRBV6-1 to TRBJ2-7, and TRBD2 may be the D gene, going by 6 matching bases. Sequences were obtained from peripheral blood. The CDR3 corresponds to CASSERGPTYEQYF. The DNA sequence is given as TGTGCCAGCAGTGAGCGGGGCCCAACCTACGAGCAGTACTTC.